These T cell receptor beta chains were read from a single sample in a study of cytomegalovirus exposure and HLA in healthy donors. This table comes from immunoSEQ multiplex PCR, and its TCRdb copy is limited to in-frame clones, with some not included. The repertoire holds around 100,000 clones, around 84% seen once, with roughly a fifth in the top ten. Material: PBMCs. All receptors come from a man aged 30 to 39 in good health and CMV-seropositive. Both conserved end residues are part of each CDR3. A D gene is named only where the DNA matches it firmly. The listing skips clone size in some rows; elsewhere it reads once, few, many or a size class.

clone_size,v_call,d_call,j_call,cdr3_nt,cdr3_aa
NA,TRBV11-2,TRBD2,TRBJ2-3,TGTGCCAGCACCCTGCGGGAGCCGGGCACAGATACGCAGTATTTT,CASTLREPGTDTQYF
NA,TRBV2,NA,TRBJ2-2,TGTGCCAGCAGTGAAAGTGGGAGGAACACCGGGGAGCTGTTTTTT,CASSESGRNTGELFF
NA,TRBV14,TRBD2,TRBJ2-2,TGTGCCAGCAGCCAAGTCAGGGGACTAGTAGTCGAGGAGCTGTTTTTT,CASSQVRGLVVEELFF
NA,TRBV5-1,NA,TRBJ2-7,TGCGCCAGCAACAGGGAGCCCTACGAGCAGTACTTC,CASNREPYEQYF
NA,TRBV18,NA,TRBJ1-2,TGTGCCAGCTCACCAGACAGTAGTAACTATGGCTACACCTTC,CASSPDSSNYGYTF
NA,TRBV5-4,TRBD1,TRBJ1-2,TGTGCCAGCAGGGGAGGTACAGACAGGGGGGGCTACACCTTC,CASRGGTDRGGYTF
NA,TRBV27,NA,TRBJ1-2,TGCGCCAGCAGTATGCGACGGGTGACGGGAGATATAGGCTACACCTTC,CASSMRRVTGDIGYTF
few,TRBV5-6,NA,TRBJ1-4,TGTGCCAGCAGCTTGGAGTCAGGGTCCGGAAAACTGTTTTTT,CASSLESGSGKLFF
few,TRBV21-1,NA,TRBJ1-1,TGTGCCAGCAGCAAAGTTCAGGGGGGTAAGGACACTGAAGCTTTCTTT,CASSKVQGGKDTEAFF
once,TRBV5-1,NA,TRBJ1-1,TGCGCCAGCAGGGCTAGGACGACTCCGGGGGAAGCTTTCTTT,CASRARTTPGEAFF
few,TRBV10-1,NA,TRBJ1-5,TGCGCCACCCTGAGAGAAATATCCAAGGGGCGGCTAAGCAATCAGCCCCAGCATTTT,CATLREISKGRLSNQPQHF
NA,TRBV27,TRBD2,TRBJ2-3,TGTGCCAGCAGGCAGGCCGGGGGGATCCCCCCAGATACGCAGTATTTT,CASRQAGGIPPDTQYF
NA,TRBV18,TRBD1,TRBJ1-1,TGTGCCAGCTCACCACGGACAGGGGCAGGGACTGAAGCTTTCTTT,CASSPRTGAGTEAFF
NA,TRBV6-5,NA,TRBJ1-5,TGTGCCAGCACGGAGTTCGGGGAGGGCAATCAGCCCCAGCATTTT,CASTEFGEGNQPQHF
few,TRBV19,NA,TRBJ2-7,TGTGCCAGTAGTACCCCGGGAGACGGCTACGAGCAGTACTTC,CASSTPGDGYEQYF
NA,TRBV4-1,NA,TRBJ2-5,TGCGCCAGCAGCCAAGTAGGGCAGGGGAGGGGAGAGACCCAGTACTTC,CASSQVGQGRGETQYF
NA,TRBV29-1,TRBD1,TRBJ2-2,TGCAGCGCCAGCGAGGACAGGCTCACCGGGGAGCTGTTTTTT,CSASEDRLTGELFF
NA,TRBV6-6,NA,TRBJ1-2,TGTGCCAGCAGTGATCTGTCGCGCAACTATGGCTACACCTTC,CASSDLSRNYGYTF
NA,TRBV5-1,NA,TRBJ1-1,TGCGCCAGCAGCTTGGTGGGGGGTAACACTGAAGCTTTCTTT,CASSLVGGNTEAFF
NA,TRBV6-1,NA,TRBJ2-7,TGTGCCAGCAGTGAAGGCGGGGCCTACGGAGAGCAGTACTTC,CASSEGGAYGEQYF
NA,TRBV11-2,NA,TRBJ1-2,TGTGCCAGCAGCCGGAGGACAGCTAACTATGGCTACACCTTC,CASSRRTANYGYTF
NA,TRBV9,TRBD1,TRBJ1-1,TGTGCCAGCAGCGTAGGGACAGGCGGCCCGGTAGCTTTCTTT,CASSVGTGGPVAFF
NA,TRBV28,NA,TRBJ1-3,TGTGCCAGCAAACTCCCCCACTCTGGAAACACCATATATTTT,CASKLPHSGNTIYF
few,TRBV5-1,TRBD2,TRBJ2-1,TGCGCCAGCAGCTTGGAGTCTAGCGGGTTGTCGCGGGAGCAGTTCTTC,CASSLESSGLSREQFF
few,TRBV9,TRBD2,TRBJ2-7,TGTGCCAGCAGCCCTGTCTCTGGCGGGGGTTCCTACGAGCAGTACTTC,CASSPVSGGGSYEQYF
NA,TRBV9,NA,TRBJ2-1,TGTGCCAGCAGCGTAGGAGCGCCAAACAATGAGCAGTTCTTC,CASSVGAPNNEQFF
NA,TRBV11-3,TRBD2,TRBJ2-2,TGTGCCAGCAGCCGGGCGGGGGCGAACACCGGGGAGCTGTTTTTT,CASSRAGANTGELFF
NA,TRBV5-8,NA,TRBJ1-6,TGTGCCAGCAGCTTGATGGGCGGACTCGTGGCCCTCCACTTT,CASSLMGGLVALHF
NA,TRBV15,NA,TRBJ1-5,TGTGCCACCAGCAGCATGCAGGGTCCTCAGCCCCAGCATTTT,CATSSMQGPQPQHF
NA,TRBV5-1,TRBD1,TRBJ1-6,TGCGCCAGCAGCCTCGGACAGGGTGATTCACCCCTCCACTTT,CASSLGQGDSPLHF
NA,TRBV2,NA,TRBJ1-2,TGTGCCAGCCAGAATTACGGGGACTACTATGGCTACACCTTC,CASQNYGDYYGYTF
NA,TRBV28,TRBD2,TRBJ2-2,TGTGCCCACGGGGGGGGCGCGGACACCGGGGAGCTGTTTTTT,CAHGGGADTGELFF
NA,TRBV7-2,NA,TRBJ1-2,TGTGCCAGCAGCTTAGCAGAGAATGGCTACACCTTC,CASSLAENGYTF
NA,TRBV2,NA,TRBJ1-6,TGTGCCAGCAGTGGGTGGACCCCTGGGGCAAATAATTCACCCCTCCACTTT,CASSGWTPGANNSPLHF
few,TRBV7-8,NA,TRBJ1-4,TGTGCCAGCAGCTTAGGAGGTGGTGAAAAACTGTTTTTT,CASSLGGGEKLFF
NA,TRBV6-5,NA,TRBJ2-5,TGTGCCAGCAGCGAACGGGACTCCCCGGGGGAGCAGTACTTC,CASSERDSPGEQYF
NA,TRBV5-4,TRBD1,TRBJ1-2,TGTGCCAGCAGCCACTGGACAGGGGCCGAAAACTATGGCTACACCTTC,CASSHWTGAENYGYTF
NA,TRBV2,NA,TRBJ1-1,TGTGCCAGCAGGATGGACAGCCCTGAAGCTTTCTTT,CASRMDSPEAFF
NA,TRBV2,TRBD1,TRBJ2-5,TGTGCCAGCAGTGAGCTGACAGGGGGCGCGGGTGAGACCCAGTACTTC,CASSELTGGAGETQYF
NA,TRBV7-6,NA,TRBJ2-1,TGTGCCAGCAGCTTAGCGGGAGGAAGTTCTAACAATGAGCAGTTCTTC,CASSLAGGSSNNEQFF
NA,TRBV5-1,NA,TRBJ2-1,TGCGCCAGCAGCTCGGAGGGGTTCTACAATGAGCAGTTCTTC,CASSSEGFYNEQFF
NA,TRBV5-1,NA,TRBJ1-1,TGCGCCAGCCAAGAGGCCCGAATGAACACTGAAGCTTTCTTT,CASQEARMNTEAFF
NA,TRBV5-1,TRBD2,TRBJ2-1,TGCGCCAGCAGCACCGGGACTAGCGGTCGCTACAATGAGCAGTTCTTC,CASSTGTSGRYNEQFF
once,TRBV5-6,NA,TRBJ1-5,TGTGCCAGCAGCTTGGCTTCCGGCAATCAGCCCCAGCATTTT,CASSLASGNQPQHF